The subject of this entry is one T cell receptor beta chain. Its specificity is not known. These data belong to a study of T cell responses to AZD1222 COVID-19 vaccine. In germline, CDR1 is MDHEN, CDR2 SYDVKM. Trimming stripped 5 bases from V and 9 bases from J, with 17 bases between. This CDR3 is 14 amino acids long. Study results and caveats: Donors were chiefly white British, with a greater number of females, and clonal diversity was perhaps underestimated.

Assay: immunoSEQ multiplex PCR; the TCRdb copy retains only in-frame clones and omits some. The sample carries 150,000 to 160,000 clones, about nine tenths recorded once. This sample comprised peripheral blood, obtained on day 0 of AZD1222 vaccination. The origin of this receptor is an adult in good health. The chain combines TRBV28 with TRBJ1-5; a possible D gene is TRBD1 (6 bases). This chain's CDR3 is CASSPSDRFSPQHF. The DNA of the CDR3 is TGTGCCAGCAGTCCTTCGGACAGATTTTCGCCCCAGCATTTT.